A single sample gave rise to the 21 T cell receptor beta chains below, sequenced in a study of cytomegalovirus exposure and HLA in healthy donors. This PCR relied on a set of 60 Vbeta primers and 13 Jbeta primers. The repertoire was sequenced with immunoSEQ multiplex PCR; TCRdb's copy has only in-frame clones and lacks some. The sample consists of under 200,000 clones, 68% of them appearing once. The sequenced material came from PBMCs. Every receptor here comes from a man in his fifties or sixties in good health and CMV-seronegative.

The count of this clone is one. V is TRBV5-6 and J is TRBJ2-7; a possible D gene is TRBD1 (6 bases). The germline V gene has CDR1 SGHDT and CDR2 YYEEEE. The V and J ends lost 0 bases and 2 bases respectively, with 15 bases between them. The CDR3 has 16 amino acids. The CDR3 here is CASSLAGTPKTYEQYF. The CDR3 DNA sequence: TGTGCCAGCAGCTTGGCCGGGACACCAAAAACCTACGAGCAGTACTTC.

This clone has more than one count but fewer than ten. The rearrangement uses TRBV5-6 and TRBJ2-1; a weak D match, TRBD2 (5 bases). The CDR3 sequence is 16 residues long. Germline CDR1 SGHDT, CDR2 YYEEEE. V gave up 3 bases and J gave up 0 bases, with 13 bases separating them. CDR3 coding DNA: TGTGCCAGCAGCTGGTACGGGGATAGCTCCTACAATGAGCAGTTCTTC. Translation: CASSWYGDSSYNEQFF. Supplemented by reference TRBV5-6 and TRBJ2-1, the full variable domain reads DAGVTQSPTHLIKTRGQQVTLRCSPKSGHDTVSWYQQALGQGPQFIFQYYEEEERQRGNFPDRFSGHQFPNYSSELNVNALLLGDSALYLCASSWYGDSSYNEQFFGPGTRLTVL.

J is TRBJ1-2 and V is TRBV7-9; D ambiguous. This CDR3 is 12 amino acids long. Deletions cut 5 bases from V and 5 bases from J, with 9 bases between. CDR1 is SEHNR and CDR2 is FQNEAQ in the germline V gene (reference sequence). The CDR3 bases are TGTGCCAGCAGCCCTCCACGGTATGGCTACACCTTC. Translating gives CASSPPRYGYTF.

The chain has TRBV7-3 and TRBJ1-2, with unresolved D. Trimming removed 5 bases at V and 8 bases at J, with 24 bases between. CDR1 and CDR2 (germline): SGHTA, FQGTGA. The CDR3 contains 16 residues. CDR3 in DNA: TGTGCCAGCAGCCCAAGTACCCTGACTCCCCGGTGGGGCTACACCTTC. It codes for CASSPSTLTPRWGYTF.

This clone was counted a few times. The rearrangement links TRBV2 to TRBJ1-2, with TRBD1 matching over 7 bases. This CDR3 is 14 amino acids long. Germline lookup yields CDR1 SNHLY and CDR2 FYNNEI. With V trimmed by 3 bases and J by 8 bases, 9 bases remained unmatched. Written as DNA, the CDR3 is TGTGCCAGCAGTGAGTCGACAGGGCTACAGGGCTACACCTTC. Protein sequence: CASSESTGLQGYTF. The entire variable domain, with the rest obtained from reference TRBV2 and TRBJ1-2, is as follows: EPEVTQTPSHQVTQMGQEVILRCVPISNHLYFYWYRQILGQKVEFLVSFYNNEISEKSEIFDDQFSVERPDGSNFTLKIRSTKLEDSAMYFCASSESTGLQGYTFGSGTRLTVV.

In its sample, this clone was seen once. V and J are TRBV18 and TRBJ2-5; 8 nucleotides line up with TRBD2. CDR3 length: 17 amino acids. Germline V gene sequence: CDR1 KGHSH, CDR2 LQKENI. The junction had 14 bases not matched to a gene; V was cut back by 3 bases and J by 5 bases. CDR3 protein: CASSPLGESGGRETQYF. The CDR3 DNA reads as TGTGCCAGCTCACCGTTGGGTGAAAGCGGGGGTCGGGAGACCCAGTACTTC. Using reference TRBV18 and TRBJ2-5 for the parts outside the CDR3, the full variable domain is NAGVMQNPRHLVRRRGQEARLRCSPMKGHSHVYWYRQLPEEGLKFMVYLQKENIIDESGMPKERFSAEFPKEGPSILRIQQVVRGDSAAYFCASSPLGESGGRETQYFGPGTRLLVL.

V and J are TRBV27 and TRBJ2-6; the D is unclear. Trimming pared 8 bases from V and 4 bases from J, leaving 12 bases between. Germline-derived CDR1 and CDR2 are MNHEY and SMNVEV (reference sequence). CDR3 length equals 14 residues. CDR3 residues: CASGKPSGANVLTF. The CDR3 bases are TGTGCCAGCGGTAAGCCGTCAGGGGCCAACGTCCTGACTTTC.

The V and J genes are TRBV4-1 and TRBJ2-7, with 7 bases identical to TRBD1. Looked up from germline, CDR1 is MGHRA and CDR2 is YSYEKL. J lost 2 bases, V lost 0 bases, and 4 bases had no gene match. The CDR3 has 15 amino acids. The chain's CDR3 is CASSQDPQGTYEQYF. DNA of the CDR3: TGCGCCAGCAGCCAAGATCCACAGGGGACCTACGAGCAGTACTTC.

The CDR3 region is CASSLVGTGANQPQHF. In DNA, the CDR3 is TGTGCCAGCAGCTTAGTTGGGACAGGGGCCAATCAGCCCCAGCATTTT. The chain carries TRBV7-2 and TRBJ1-5, with TRBD1 matching 10 bases. V gave up 1 base and J gave up 3 bases; unmatched junction bases: 3. Looked up from germline, CDR1 is SGHTA and CDR2 is FQGNSA. This CDR3 spans 16 amino acids.

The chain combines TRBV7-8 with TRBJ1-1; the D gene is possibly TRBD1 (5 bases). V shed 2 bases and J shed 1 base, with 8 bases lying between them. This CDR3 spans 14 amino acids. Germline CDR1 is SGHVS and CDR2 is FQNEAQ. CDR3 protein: CASSLSTENTEAFF. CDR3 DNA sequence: TGTGCCAGCAGCTTATCGACAGAGAACACTGAAGCTTTCTTT.

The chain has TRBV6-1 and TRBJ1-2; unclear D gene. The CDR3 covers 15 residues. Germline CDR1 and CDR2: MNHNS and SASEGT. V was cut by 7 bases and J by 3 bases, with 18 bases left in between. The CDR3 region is CASTPAEGGYYGYTF. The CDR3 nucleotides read TGTGCCAGCACCCCAGCGGAGGGAGGTTACTATGGCTACACCTTC.

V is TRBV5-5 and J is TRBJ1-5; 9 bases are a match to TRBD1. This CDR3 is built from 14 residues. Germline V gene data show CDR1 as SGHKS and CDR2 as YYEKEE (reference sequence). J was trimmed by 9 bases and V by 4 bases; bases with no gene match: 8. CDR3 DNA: TGTGCCAGCAGCCTGGACAGGGGCCCTCGGCCCCAGCATTTT. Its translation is CASSLDRGPRPQHF.

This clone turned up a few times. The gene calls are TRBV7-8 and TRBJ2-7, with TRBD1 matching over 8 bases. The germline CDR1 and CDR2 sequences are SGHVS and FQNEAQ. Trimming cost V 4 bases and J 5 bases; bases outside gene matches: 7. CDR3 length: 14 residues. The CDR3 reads CASSYRQGLHEQYF. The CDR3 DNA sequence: TGTGCCAGCAGCTACCGACAGGGGCTCCACGAGCAGTACTTC.

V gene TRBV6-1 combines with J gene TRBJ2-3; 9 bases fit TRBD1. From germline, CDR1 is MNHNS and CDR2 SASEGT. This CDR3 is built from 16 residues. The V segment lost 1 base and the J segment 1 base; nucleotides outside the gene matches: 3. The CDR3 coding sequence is TGTGCCAGCAGTGAAGTCTGGACAGGGGGCACAGATACGCAGTATTTT. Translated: CASSEVWTGGTDTQYF.

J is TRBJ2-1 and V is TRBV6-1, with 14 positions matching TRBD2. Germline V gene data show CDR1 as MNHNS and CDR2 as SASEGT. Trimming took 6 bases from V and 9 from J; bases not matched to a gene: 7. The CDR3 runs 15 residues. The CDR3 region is CASRMGLAGAGEQFF. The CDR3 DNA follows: TGTGCCAGCAGAATGGGACTAGCGGGGGCGGGTGAGCAGTTCTTC.

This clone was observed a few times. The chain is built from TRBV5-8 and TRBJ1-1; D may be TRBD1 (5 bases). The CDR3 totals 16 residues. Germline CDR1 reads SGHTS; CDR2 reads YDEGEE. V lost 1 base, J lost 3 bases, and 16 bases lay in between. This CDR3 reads CASSLMAGYSDTEAFF. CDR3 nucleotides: TGTGCCAGCAGCTTGATGGCAGGGTATTCGGACACTGAAGCTTTCTTT.

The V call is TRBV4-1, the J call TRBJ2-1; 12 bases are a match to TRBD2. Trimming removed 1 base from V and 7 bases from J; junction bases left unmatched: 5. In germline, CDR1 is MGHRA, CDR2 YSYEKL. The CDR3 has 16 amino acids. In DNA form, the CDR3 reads TGCGCCAGCAGCCAAGTCGCTAGCGGGGGGGCGAATGAGCAGTTCTTC. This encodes CASSQVASGGANEQFF.

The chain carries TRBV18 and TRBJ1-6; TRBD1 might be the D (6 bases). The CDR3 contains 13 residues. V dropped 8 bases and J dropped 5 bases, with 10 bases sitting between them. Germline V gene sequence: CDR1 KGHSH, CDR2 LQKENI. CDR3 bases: TGTGCCAGCACCCGGGACAATAATTCACCCCTCCACTTT. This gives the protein CASTRDNNSPLHF.

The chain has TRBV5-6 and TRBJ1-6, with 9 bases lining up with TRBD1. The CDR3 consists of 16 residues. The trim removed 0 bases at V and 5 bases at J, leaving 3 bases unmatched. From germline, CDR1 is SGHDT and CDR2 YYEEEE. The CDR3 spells CASSLDGTGNNSPLHF. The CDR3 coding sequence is TGTGCCAGCAGCTTGGATGGGACAGGGAATAATTCACCCCTCCACTTT.

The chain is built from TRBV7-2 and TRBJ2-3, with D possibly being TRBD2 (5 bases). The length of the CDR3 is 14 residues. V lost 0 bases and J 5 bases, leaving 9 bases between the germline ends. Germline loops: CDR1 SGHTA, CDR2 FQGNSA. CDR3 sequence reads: CASSLALAGDTQYF. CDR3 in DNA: TGTGCCAGCAGCTTAGCCCTAGCCGGAGATACGCAGTATTTT.

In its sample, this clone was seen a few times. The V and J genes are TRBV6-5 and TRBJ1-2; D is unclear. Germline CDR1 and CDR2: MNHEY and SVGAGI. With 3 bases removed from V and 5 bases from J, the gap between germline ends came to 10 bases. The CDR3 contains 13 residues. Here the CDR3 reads CASSYLTTYGYTF. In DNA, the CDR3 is TGTGCCAGCAGTTATCTGACGACTTATGGCTACACCTTC.